Listed here are 15 T cell receptor beta chains from one sample, sequenced in a study of human T cells and chemical hapten exposure. MiXCR was run by TCRdb on the RACE reads, yielding one entry per CDR3 protein. Of about 270,000 distinct CDR3 sequences in the sample, approximately 7.5% were seen once. Time point noted: pre-sensitization, week 0. The treatment here: therapeutic diphenylcyclopropenone sensitization with weekly scalp DPC. The sequenced sample was whole blood, obtained in connection with sensitization to the hapten diphenylcyclopropenone (DPC). These TCRs come from a man between 18 and 35 years old with alopecia areata. Some clones in this sample may be carry-over from other donors' samples.

The table lists this clonotype with a few counts. The rearrangement joins TRBV2 to TRBJ2-3; no clear D gene. Trimming stripped 6 bases from V and 3 bases from J, with 16 bases between. Germline V CDR1 and CDR2: SNHLY, FYNNEI. The CDR3 totals 15 residues. The CDR3 DNA sequence: TGTGCCAGCAGGGAAAACACCTCCGGGACAGATACGCAGTATTTT. Its protein product is CASRENTSGTDTQYF.

This clonotype was counted a few times. The CDR3 does not end in the conserved phenylalanine or tryptophan, so this is likely a read error. The CDR3: CASSFGPAGNQPQHL. For the CDR3, the DNA is TGTGCCAGCAGTTTCGGGCCTGCAGGAAATCAGCCCCAGCATTTA. The chain joins TRBV27 to TRBJ1-5; D gene ambiguous. Germline V gives CDR1 MNHEY, CDR2 SMNVEV (reference sequence). The CDR3 contains 15 residues. V lost 3 bases and J 4 bases, leaving 13 bases between the germline ends.

The V gene is TRBV20-1, the J gene TRBJ1-4; 12 bases are shared with TRBD1. The CDR3 runs to 16 residues. CDR1 DFQATT and CDR2 SNEGSKA come from the germline V gene (reference sequence). Germline trimming cut 0 bases from V and 5 bases from J; bases unmatched to any gene: 4. As DNA, the CDR3 is TGCAGTGCTAGAGAGGGGACAGGGGGCCTCAATGAAAAACTGTTTTTT. Encoded protein: CSAREGTGGLNEKLFF.

In its sample, this clonotype was seen many times. The CDR3 bases are TGCAGCGCAAACAGGGATTCCGGGGAGCTGTTTTTT. This translates into CSANRDSGELFF. The chain links TRBV29-1 to TRBJ2-2; weak D call: TRBD1 (6 bases). Germline V gives CDR1 SQVTM, CDR2 ANQGSEA. Trimming pared 7 bases from V and 6 bases from J, leaving 12 bases between. The CDR3 loop spans 12 amino acids.

The chain links TRBV6-5 to TRBJ2-7; 7 bases are shared with TRBD2. Germline-derived CDR1 and CDR2 are MNHEY and SVGAGI. The CDR3 spans 16 residues. Trimming cost V 2 bases and J 2 bases; bases outside gene matches: 9. This CDR3 reads CASSYGGERPTYEQYF. The CDR3, as DNA: TGTGCCAGCAGTTACGGGGGGGAACGTCCTACCTACGAGCAGTACTTC.

The CDR3 protein is CASSGRTGRSYGYTF. The CDR3 DNA follows: TGTGCCAGCAGTGGAAGGACAGGGCGTTCCTATGGCTACACCTTC. This chain connects TRBV6-1 to TRBJ1-2, with 8 bases aligning to TRBD1. Germline assignment: CDR1 MNHNS and CDR2 SASEGT. The V gene end was trimmed by 4 bases and the J gene end by 4 bases; junction bases not matched to a gene: 8. The CDR3 has 15 amino acids.

The chain recombines TRBV29-1 with TRBJ2-1; 8 positions match TRBD2. The V and J ends lost 4 bases and 7 bases, in that order; junction bases with no gene match: 9. The germline CDR1 and CDR2 sequences are SQVTM and ANQGSEA. This CDR3 comprises 14 residues. CDR3 region: CSVAQRGHGNEQFF. For the CDR3, the DNA is TGCAGCGTTGCCCAGCGGGGGCATGGGAATGAGCAGTTCTTC.

The chain recombines TRBV4-3 with TRBJ1-4, with D possibly being TRBD1 (5 bases). CDR1 and CDR2 from the germline V gene are LGHNA and YSLEER. The CDR3 extends over 14 amino acids. V shed 6 bases and J shed 7 bases, with 15 bases lying between them. The CDR3 bases are TGCGCCAGCAGTGCGCAGGGTCGGAGTGAAAAACTGTTTTTT. It specifies CASSAQGRSEKLFF.

The genes are TRBV5-1 and TRBJ2-1; maybe TRBD2 (6 bases). Germline V gene lookup returns CDR1 SGHRS and CDR2 YFSETQ. This CDR3 is built from 14 residues. Trimming removed 0 bases at V and 5 bases at J, with 9 bases between. DNA of the CDR3: TGCGCCAGCAGCTTGGACCCGGGGGACAATGAGCAGTTCTTC. Translating gives CASSLDPGDNEQFF.

The chain is built from TRBV12-3 or TRBV12-4 and TRBJ1-2, with 11 positions matching TRBD1. V trimming: 7 bases; J trimming: 4 bases; junction bases outside the gene matches: 8. The CDR3 is made up of 15 amino acids. The CDR3 DNA follows: TGTGCCAGCACTCTAACCGGGACAGGGGGCTATGGCTACACCTTC. Encoded protein: CASTLTGTGGYGYTF.

The gene calls are TRBV7-9 and TRBJ1-1, with 8 bases lining up with TRBD1. Germline lookup yields CDR1 SEHNR and CDR2 FQNEAQ (reference sequence). The ends lost 5 bases at V and 9 bases at J; junction bases unmatched: 5. The length of the CDR3 is 12 residues. CDR3 loop: CASSHGQGKAFF. The CDR3 DNA reads as TGTGCCAGCAGCCACGGACAGGGAAAAGCTTTCTTT.

This clonotype has a handful of counts. The J gene is TRBJ2-3, the V gene TRBV3-1, with D maybe TRBD2 (6 bases). V was pared by 0 bases and J by 1 base, with 11 bases between. This CDR3 has 16 amino acids. Per the germline V gene, CDR1 is LGHDT and CDR2 is YNNKEL (reference sequence). Here the CDR3 DNA reads TGTGCCAGCAGCCAAGATTTAGCTAGCGGCACAGATACGCAGTATTTT. Translated: CASSQDLASGTDTQYF.

In its sample, this clonotype was seen a few times. The chain carries TRBV6-2 or TRBV6-3 and TRBJ2-7, with no clear D. The CDR3 covers 13 residues. Germline V gene sequence: CDR1 MNHEY, CDR2 SVGEGT. Trimming pared 0 bases from V and 3 bases from J, leaving 6 bases between. The CDR3 DNA is TGTGCCAGCAGTTACTCCCGGAACTACGAGCAGTACGTC. Translated, it gives CASSYSRNYEQYV.

This rearrangement joins TRBV10-3 to TRBJ2-1, with 9 bases lining up with TRBD2. Trimming took 10 bases from V and 5 from J; bases not matched to a gene: 15. The CDR3 spans 16 residues. In germline, CDR1 is ENHRY, CDR2 SYGVKD. The CDR3: CASQRGAPWGHNEQFF. DNA for the CDR3: TGTGCCAGTCAGCGGGGGGCCCCATGGGGCCACAATGAGCAGTTCTTC.

This clonotype was counted many times. The chain carries TRBV5-1 and TRBJ2-3; maybe TRBD2 (6 bases). V was cut by 5 bases and J by 0 bases, with 10 bases left in between. The germline V gene encodes CDR1 SGHRS and CDR2 YFSETQ. The CDR3 covers 14 residues. CDR3 sequence: CASRSGASTDTQYF. In nucleotides, the CDR3 is TGCGCCAGCAGATCGGGAGCCAGCACAGATACGCAGTATTTT.